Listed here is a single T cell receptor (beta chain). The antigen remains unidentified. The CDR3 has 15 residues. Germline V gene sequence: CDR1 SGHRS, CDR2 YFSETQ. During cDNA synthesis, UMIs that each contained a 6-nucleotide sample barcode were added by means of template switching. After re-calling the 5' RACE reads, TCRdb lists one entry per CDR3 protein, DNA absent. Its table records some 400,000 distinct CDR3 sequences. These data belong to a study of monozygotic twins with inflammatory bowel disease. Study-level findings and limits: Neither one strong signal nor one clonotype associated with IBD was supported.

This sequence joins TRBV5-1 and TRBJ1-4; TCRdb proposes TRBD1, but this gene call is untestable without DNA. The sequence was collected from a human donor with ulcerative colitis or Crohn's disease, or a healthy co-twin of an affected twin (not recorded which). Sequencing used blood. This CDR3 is CASSIGTANNEKLFF.